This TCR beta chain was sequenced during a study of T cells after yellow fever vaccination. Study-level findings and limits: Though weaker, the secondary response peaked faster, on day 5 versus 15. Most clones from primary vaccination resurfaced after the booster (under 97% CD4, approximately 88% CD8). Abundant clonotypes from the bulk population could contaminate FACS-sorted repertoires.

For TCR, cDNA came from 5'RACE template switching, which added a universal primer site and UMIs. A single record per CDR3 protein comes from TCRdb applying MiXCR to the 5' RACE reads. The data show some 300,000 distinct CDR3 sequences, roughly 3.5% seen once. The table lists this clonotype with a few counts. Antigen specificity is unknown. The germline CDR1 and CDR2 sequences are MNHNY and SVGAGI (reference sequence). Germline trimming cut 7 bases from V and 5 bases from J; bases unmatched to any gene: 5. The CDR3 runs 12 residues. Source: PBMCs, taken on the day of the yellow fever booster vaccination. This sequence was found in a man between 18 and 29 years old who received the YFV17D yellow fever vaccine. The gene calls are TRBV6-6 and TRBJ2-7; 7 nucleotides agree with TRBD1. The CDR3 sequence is CASKTGWDEQYF. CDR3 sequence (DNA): TGTGCCAGCAAGACAGGGTGGGACGAGCAGTACTTC.